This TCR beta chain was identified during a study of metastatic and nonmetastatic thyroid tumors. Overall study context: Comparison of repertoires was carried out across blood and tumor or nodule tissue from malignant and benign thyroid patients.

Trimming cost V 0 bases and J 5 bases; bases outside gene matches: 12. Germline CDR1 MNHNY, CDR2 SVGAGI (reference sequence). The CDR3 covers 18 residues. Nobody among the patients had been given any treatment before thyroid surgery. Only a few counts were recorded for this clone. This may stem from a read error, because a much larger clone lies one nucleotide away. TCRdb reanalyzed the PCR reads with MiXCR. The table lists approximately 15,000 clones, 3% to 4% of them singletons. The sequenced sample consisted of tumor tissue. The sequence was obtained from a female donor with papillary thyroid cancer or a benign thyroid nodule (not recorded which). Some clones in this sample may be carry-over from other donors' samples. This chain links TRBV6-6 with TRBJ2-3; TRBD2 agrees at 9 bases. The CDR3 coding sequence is TGTGCCAGCAGTTACTCGGGACTAGCTGGAGGGGGAGTAGATACGCAGTATTTT. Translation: CASSYSGLAGGGVDTQYF.